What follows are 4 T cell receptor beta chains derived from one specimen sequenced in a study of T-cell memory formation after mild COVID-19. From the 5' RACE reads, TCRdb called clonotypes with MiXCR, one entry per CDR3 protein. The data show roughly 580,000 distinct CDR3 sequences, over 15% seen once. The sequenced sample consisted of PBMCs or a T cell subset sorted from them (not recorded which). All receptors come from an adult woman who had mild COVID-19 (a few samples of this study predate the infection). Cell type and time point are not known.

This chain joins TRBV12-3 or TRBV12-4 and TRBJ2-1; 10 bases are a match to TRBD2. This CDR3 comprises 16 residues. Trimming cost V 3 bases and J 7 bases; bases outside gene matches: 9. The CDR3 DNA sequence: TGTGCCAGCAGTTTGGGAGCGGGGGGGCCGAGGAATGAGCAGTTCTTC. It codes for CASSLGAGGPRNEQFF.

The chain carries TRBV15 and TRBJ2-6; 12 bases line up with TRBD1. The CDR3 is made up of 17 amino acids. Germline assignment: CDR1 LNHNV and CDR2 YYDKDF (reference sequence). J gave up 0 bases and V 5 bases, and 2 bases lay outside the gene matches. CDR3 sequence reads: CATSWDRGLSGANVLTF. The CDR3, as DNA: TGTGCCACCAGCTGGGACAGGGGGCTCTCTGGGGCCAACGTCCTGACTTTC.

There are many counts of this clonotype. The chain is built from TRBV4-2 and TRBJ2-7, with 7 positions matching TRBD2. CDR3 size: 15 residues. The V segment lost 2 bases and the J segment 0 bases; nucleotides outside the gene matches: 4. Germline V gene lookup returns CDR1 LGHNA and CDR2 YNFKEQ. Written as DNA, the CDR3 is TGTGCCAGCAGCCAATCCGGGACTACCTCCTACGAGCAGTACTTC. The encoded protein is CASSQSGTTSYEQYF.

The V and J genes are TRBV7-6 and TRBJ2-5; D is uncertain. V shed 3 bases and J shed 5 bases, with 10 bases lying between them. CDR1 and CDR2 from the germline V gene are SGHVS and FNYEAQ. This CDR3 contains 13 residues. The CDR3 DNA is TGTGCCAGCAGCTTCGGTGATGGCGAGACCCAGTACTTC. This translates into CASSFGDGETQYF.